This TCR beta chain stems from a study of blood T cell repertoires in COVID-19 (dated by TCRdb to 2018 to 2020). A note on the overall study: Collaborator samples came from the United States, Italy and Spain and covered acute and convalescent phases of COVID-19. The material from the prospective study consisted of cDNA or gDNA derived from T cells, B-cell-depleted T cells, or PBMCs. Subjects who had been exposed to COVID-19, were actively infected with it, or had recovered from it provided the deeply sampled blood TCRbeta repertoires that made up the dataset. The repertoires were released in a freely available public database intended as a resource for research on the immune response to SARS-CoV-2. Samples came from the ongoing ImmuneRACE study (first 160 participants) plus 1,254 subjects from 6 global collaborators. A de-identified subject ID, COVID-19 status, age in years and sex were almost always included in the sample metadata. Where available, HLA class I and class II types were taken from metadata supplied by the sample provider and were not determined by assay-based typing. The full study reports these points: Clinical and demographic metadata were provided uncurated, with the amount varying by source and participant.

TCRbeta CDR3 regions were amplified from genomic DNA by means of the immunoSEQ Assay, a bias-controlled multiplex PCR. As for the authors' bioinformatics: The number of nucleated cells in each sample was estimated from the amplification of reference gene primers within the assay. Sequence reads were collapsed and filtered to measure the absolute abundance of every unique TCRbeta CDR3 rearrangement. Productive Simpson clonality was computed per sample as the square root of Simpson's diversity index over productive rearrangements. TCRdb obtained this table from immuneACCESS and retained in-frame rearrangements with V and J assigned. These tables miss some clones; where compared with another copy, unresolved V genes account for less than half of the shortfall, and the remainder is unexplained. The V and J calls and the clone size are those of that table, but D and trimming were determined from the DNA. For this sample there are roughly 78,000 clones; about 89% appear just once. The top ten clones comprise about 0.5% of the sample.

The CDR3 has 15 amino acids, counting the end cysteine and phenylalanine. Only the CDR3 DNA is retained, 45 bases long and in frame from the first base. From a lookup of the germline V gene, CDR1 and CDR2 are SGHDT and YYEEEE. V lost 4 bases and J lost 6 bases; the stretch between them is 19 bases long. Each collaborating institution followed its own protocols to collect whole blood in K2EDTA tubes. Collaborator samples were shipped for TCRbeta analysis as frozen whole blood, isolated PBMCs, or DNA extracted from either sample type. About this clone itself: Its target antigen remains unknown. It has no much larger one-base neighbor in the sample; base qualities were not kept.

Recombination joined TRBV5-6 with TRBJ1-2, and TRBD1 may be the D gene, going by 5 matching bases. This TCR was sampled from a man in his sixties with acute or convalescent COVID-19. The sequenced sample was peripheral blood. The DNA sequence is as follows: TGTGCCAGCAGCAACCTCTGGGAAGGGGTACATGGCTACACCTTC. This sequence encodes CASSNLWEGVHGYTF. Extended through the reference TRBV5-6 and TRBJ1-2 proteins, this CDR3 yields the full variable domain: DAGVTQSPTHLIKTRGQQVTLRCSPKSGHDTVSWYQQALGQGPQFIFQYYEEEERQRGNFPDRFSGHQFPNYSSELNVNALLLGDSALYLCASSNLWEGVHGYTFGSGTRLTVV.